Listed below are T cell receptor beta chains from one sample, sequenced in a study of post-analysis software for immune sequencing data. TCRdb re-analysed the PCR reads in MiXCR, keeping a single row per CDR3 protein. The sample comprises around 500,000 distinct CDR3 sequences, 30% to 40% of which are singletons, and under 7% rests with the top ten. The specimen was blood. Receptors originate from a girl younger than 18 with multiple sclerosis. Each CDR3 is given with its conserved first and last residue. A D gene is named only where the DNA matches it firmly. Some rows mark clone size as missing; the rest say once, few, many or name a class of expanded clone.

>16|TRBJ1-3|-|TRBV7-9|TRBD1
CASSVLGTASGNTIYF
TGTGCCAGCAGCGTTTTGGGGACAGCCTCTGGAAACACCATATATTTT
>11|TRBJ2-7|-|TRBV29-1|-
CSVVHVGEQYF
TGCAGCGTTGTACACGTTGGCGAGCAGTACTTC
>18|TRBJ2-1|few|TRBV7-2|-
CASSLSWLPISSYNEQFF
TGTGCCAGCAGCTTGTCGTGGTTACCGATTAGCTCCTACAATGAGCAGTTCTTC
>16|TRBJ2-2|-|TRBV3-1|-
CASSQVLLSGTGELFF
TGTGCCAGCAGCCAAGTATTGCTTAGCGGCACCGGGGAGCTGTTTTTT
>12|TRBJ2-7|-|TRBV29-1|-
CSVGDSTYEQYF
TGCAGCGTTGGCGACAGCACCTACGAGCAGTACTTC
>17|TRBJ2-4|few|TRBV7-8|TRBD1
CASSSPTGGLAKNIQYF
TGTGCCAGCAGCTCCCCTACAGGGGGGTTAGCCAAAAACATTCAGTACTTC
>14|TRBJ2-1|many|TRBV29-1|-
CSAAGDHSYNEQFF
TGCAGCGCAGCGGGCGACCACTCCTACAATGAGCAGTTCTTC
>15|TRBJ1-2|few|TRBV6-2/TRBV6-3|-
CASSYSVTHYYGYTF
TGTGCCAGCAGTTATTCGGTAACACACTACTATGGCTACACCTTC
>17|TRBJ2-7|-|TRBV5-1|TRBD1
CASSFSLLTGMTYEQYF
TGCGCCAGCAGCTTCTCATTACTGACAGGGATGACCTACGAGCAGTACTTC
>14|TRBJ1-2|few|TRBV10-3|-
CAISGGQGNYGYTF
TGTGCCATCAGTGGGGGTCAGGGAAACTATGGCTACACCTTC
>13|TRBJ1-1|few|TRBV29-1|TRBD1
CSVDRTGGIEAFF
TGCAGCGTTGACAGGACAGGGGGCATTGAAGCTTTCTTT
>14|TRBJ1-2|-|TRBV20-1|-
CSARGTGNDYGYTF
TGCAGTGCTAGGGGTACAGGGAACGACTATGGCTACACCTTC
>13|TRBJ2-1|-|TRBV7-9|-
CASRVGSDHEQFF
TGTGCCAGCAGAGTAGGGTCAGATCATGAGCAGTTCTTC
>15|TRBJ1-4|-|TRBV29-1|TRBD1
CSVEDLAGGSEKLFF
TGCAGCGTTGAAGACTTGGCAGGGGGCTCTGAAAAACTGTTTTTT
>15|TRBJ2-3|few|TRBV20-1|-
CSARKGREVGNTQYF
TGCAGTGCTAGAAAGGGCAGGGAAGTAGGGAATACGCAGTATTTT
>15|TRBJ2-1|-|TRBV20-1|TRBD2
CSASAGGSSYNEQFF
TGCAGTGCTAGTGCGGGGGGGAGCTCCTACAATGAGCAGTTCTTC
>16|TRBJ2-3|-|TRBV7-2|-
CASSTPRGSSTDTQYF
TGTGCCAGCAGCACGCCCCGGGGATCTAGCACAGATACGCAGTATTTT
>19|TRBJ2-6|few|TRBV3-1|TRBD2
CASSQEAGAGVTGANVLTF
TGTGCCAGCAGCCAAGAAGCGGGGGCGGGAGTTACTGGGGCCAACGTCCTGACTTTC
>17|TRBJ2-3|-|TRBV20-1|-
CSARDVAARLLKRTQYF
TGCAGTGCTAGAGATGTGGCCGCTAGGCTTTTGAAACGTACGCAGTATTTT
>12|TRBJ2-1|-|TRBV12-3/TRBV12-4|-
CASSPQMSEQFF
TGTGCCAGCAGTCCACAGATGAGTGAGCAGTTCTTC
>14|TRBJ2-1|few|TRBV29-1|TRBD2
CSVHTGGHYNEQFF
TGCAGCGTACACACGGGGGGGCACTACAATGAGCAGTTCTTC
>14|TRBJ1-6|many|TRBV5-6|-
CASSFRGYNSPLHF
TGTGCCAGCAGCTTCAGAGGGTATAATTCACCCCTCCACTTT
>14|TRBJ2-1|once|TRBV6-5|TRBD1
CASSLQGVEDEQFF
TGTGCCAGCAGCCTCCAGGGGGTGGAGGATGAGCAGTTCTTC
>18|TRBJ2-1|-|TRBV15|TRBD1
CATSGRQGISLSYNEQFF
TGTGCCACCAGCGGCCGACAGGGGATCTCCCTTTCCTACAATGAGCAGTTCTTC
>15|TRBJ2-5|-|TRBV5-5|-
CASSLRGQRGETQYF
TGTGCCAGCAGCTTGCGGGGACAACGGGGAGAGACCCAGTACTTC
>13|TRBJ1-1|-|TRBV12-3/TRBV12-4|TRBD1
CASTLGTGGEAFF
TGTGCCAGCACCCTAGGGACAGGGGGTGAAGCTTTCTTT
>11|TRBJ2-5|-|TRBV29-1|-
CSVDRGGTQYF
TGCAGCGTTGATAGGGGTGGGACCCAGTACTTC
>15|TRBJ2-5|few|TRBV7-2|TRBD1
CASSPPTGKRETQYF
TGTGCCAGCAGCCCCCCGACAGGGAAGCGGGAGACCCAGTACTTC